What follows are 21 T cell receptor beta chains derived from one specimen sequenced in a study of patients and donors after allogeneic stem cell transplantation (dated by TCRdb to 2018 to 2020). Libraries were prepared through RT-PCR. The sequencer listed for this sample is NextSeq 550. The public reads were quality trimmed at Q25 with fastp and then assembled into clones with MiXCR by TCRdb, keeping productive beta chains. Rows are unified per CDR3 protein, each entry keeping the most common DNA and genes. The sample table lists some 200,000 distinct CDR3 sequences, 35% to 50% of them with a count of one. About 35% of the sample goes to the ten largest clones. The sequenced sample consisted of blood, either unsorted or a sorted T cell fraction (not recorded which). These receptors were taken from a human donor who was either an allogeneic HSCT recipient or a stem cell or donor lymphocyte infusion donor (not recorded which). It is not recorded whose cells these are; they may come from a transplant donor.

This sequence joins TRBV18 and TRBJ1-5; TRBD1 agrees at 7 bases. V shed 6 bases and J 0 bases; nucleotides not matched to a gene: 8. This CDR3 has 16 residues. The germline V gene has CDR1 KGHSH and CDR2 LQKENI. CDR3 sequence: CASSPLQGNSNQPQHF. The CDR3 DNA follows: TGTGCCAGCTCGCCCTTACAGGGGAATAGCAATCAGCCCCAGCATTTT.

The CDR3 DNA reads TGTGCCACCTACTTCTCGGGTGGGTCGGCCTACAATGAGCAGTTCTTC. As protein: CATYFSGGSAYNEQFF. The V gene is TRBV15, the J gene TRBJ2-1; unclear D gene. The V end was cut by 8 bases, the J end by 2 bases, with 19 bases between. This CDR3 contains 16 residues. The germline gives CDR1 LNHNV, CDR2 YYDKDF (reference sequence).

V is TRBV5-1 and J is TRBJ1-4; 9 bases line up with TRBD1. The CDR3 has 18 residues. Trimming took 5 bases from V and 2 from J; bases not matched to a gene: 13. Germline CDR1 is SGHRS and CDR2 is YFSETQ. The CDR3 DNA follows: TGCGCCAGCAGTCCCACCGCACAGGGGGCCGAGACTAATGAAAAACTGTTTTTT. It is translated as CASSPTAQGAETNEKLFF.

This chain uses TRBV12-3 or TRBV12-4 with TRBJ2-3; 11 nucleotides match TRBD2. The CDR3 has 16 amino acids. Trimming at V came to 6 bases and at J to 3 bases, leaving 8 bases not matched to a gene. The CDR3 bases are TGTGCCAGCAGAACCCCCCTAGCGGGAGGTACAGATACGCAGTATTTT. Translation: CASRTPLAGGTDTQYF.

The chain couples TRBV20-1 to TRBJ1-1; weak D call: TRBD1 (5 bases). CDR3 size: 16 residues. Germline V CDR1 and CDR2: DFQATT, SNEGSKA (reference sequence). V dropped 5 bases and J dropped 1 base, with 20 bases sitting between them. The DNA of the CDR3 is TGCAGTGCTGACCTACAACGGGGACTTAGGAACACTGAAGCTTTCTTT. Its translation is CSADLQRGLRNTEAFF.

The J gene is TRBJ2-1, the V gene TRBV6-6; 12 bases fit TRBD1. V gave up 5 bases and J gave up 8 bases; unmatched junction bases: 4. Germline V CDR1 and CDR2: MNHNY, SVGAGI (reference sequence). The CDR3 covers 14 residues. CDR3 sequence: CASSGTGGMDEQFF. CDR3 sequence (DNA): TGTGCCAGCAGTGGGACAGGGGGCATGGATGAGCAGTTCTTC.

CDR3 loop: CASSEGVLRGDYGYTF. DNA of the CDR3: TGTGCCAGCAGCGAGGGGGTACTCCGAGGGGACTATGGCTACACCTTC. V is TRBV7-9 and J is TRBJ1-2; perhaps TRBD1 as D (6 bases). Germline CDR1 is SEHNR and CDR2 is FQNEAQ (reference sequence). This CDR3 region has 16 residues. Trimming took 5 bases from V and 3 from J, leaving 19 bases between them.

The chain employs TRBV6-2 or TRBV6-3 and TRBJ2-1, with D perhaps matching TRBD2 (5 bases). The CDR3 covers 15 residues. In germline, CDR1 is MNHEY, CDR2 SVGEGT. Trimming cost V 7 bases and J 0 bases, with 13 bases left between them. CDR3 sequence: CASIQLGSSYNEQFF. In DNA form, the CDR3 reads TGTGCCAGCATTCAACTAGGGAGCTCCTACAATGAGCAGTTCTTC.

The V call is TRBV20-1, the J call TRBJ1-1; tentatively, D is TRBD1 (5 bases). V was pared by 2 bases and J by 1 base, with 11 bases between. The germline V gene has CDR1 DFQATT and CDR2 SNEGSKA (reference sequence). CDR3 length: 14 amino acids. For the CDR3, the DNA is TGCAGTGCTAGAACAGGAACTTCGAACACTGAAGCTTTCTTT. As protein: CSARTGTSNTEAFF.

The chain uses TRBV5-1 and TRBJ1-1, with a tentative D call TRBD1 (6 bases). Germline values: CDR1 SGHRS, CDR2 YFSETQ. V was cut by 4 bases and J by 4 bases, with 17 bases left in between. This CDR3 has 15 amino acids. DNA of the CDR3: TGCGCCAGCAGCCTGGACAGAACTGGGTCCACTGAAGCTTTCTTT. Amino acids: CASSLDRTGSTEAFF.

In this sample, this clonotype turned up once. CDR3 sequence reads: CASSQENQETQYF. The CDR3 DNA follows: TGTGCCAGCAGCCAAGAAAATCAGGAGACCCAGTACTTC. The chain links TRBV4-2 to TRBJ2-5; no reliable D call. Germline loops: CDR1 LGHNA, CDR2 YNFKEQ. The CDR3 is 13 amino acids. The ends were cut back, 0 bases at V and 5 bases at J, with 7 bases in the middle.

This clonotype was counted between two and nine times. The rearrangement joins TRBV6-2 or TRBV6-3 to TRBJ1-2; D might be TRBD1 (5 bases). Germline V lookup: CDR1 MNHEY, CDR2 SVGEGT. V was shortened by 0 bases and J by 4 bases, with 9 bases between the two germline ends. The CDR3 is 14 amino acids. CDR3 DNA: TGTGCCAGCAGTTACTCGGGACTCGGCTATGGCTACACCTTC. Encoded protein: CASSYSGLGYGYTF.

A few counts support this clonotype. The rearrangement links TRBV29-1 to TRBJ1-2; possible D gene TRBD1, 5 bases. Trimming shortened V by 6 bases and J by 7 bases, and 12 bases separated the two germline ends. Germline CDR1 and CDR2: SQVTM and ANQGSEA. The CDR3 is made up of 11 amino acids. Written as DNA, the CDR3 is TGCAGCGTCGTCGGGGACTCTGGCTACACCTTC. As protein: CSVVGDSGYTF.

The rearrangement joins TRBV6-5 to TRBJ2-4, with D possibly TRBD1 on 6 matching bases. CDR1 and CDR2 from the germline V gene are MNHEY and SVGAGI. The CDR3 runs 11 residues. V lost 8 bases and J lost 8, with 10 bases in between. DNA for the CDR3: TGTGCCAGCGTTTCAGGGGACATTCAGTACTTC. It specifies CASVSGDIQYF.

This clonotype has ten or more counts. CDR3 DNA sequence: TGTGCCAGCAGCGCATACGCTGACAGGGGCGGCGATGGCTACACCTTC. It yields the protein CASSAYADRGGDGYTF. The V gene is TRBV9, the J gene TRBJ1-2, with TRBD1 matching 8 bases. Germline trimming cut 3 bases from V and 6 bases from J; bases unmatched to any gene: 13. The CDR3 runs 16 residues. Germline values: CDR1 SGDLS, CDR2 YYNGEE. Drawing the rest from reference TRBV9 and TRBJ1-2, the complete variable domain is DSGVTQTPKHLITATGQRVTLRCSPRSGDLSVYWYQQSLDQGLQFLIQYYNGEERAKGNILERFSAQQFPDLHSELNLSSLELGDSALYFCASSAYADRGGDGYTFGSGTRLTVV.

This clonotype came up many times. The genes are TRBV25-1 and TRBJ1-1, with D hard to call. The V and J ends lost 2 bases and 5 bases respectively, with 3 bases between them. The CDR3 contains 11 residues. CDR1 MGHDK and CDR2 SYGVNS come from the germline V gene. The DNA for the CDR3 is TGTGCCAGCAGTGAAGGAACTGAAGCTTTCTTT. Translation gives CASSEGTEAFF.

This clonotype was seen only a few times. The J gene is TRBJ1-5, the V gene TRBV5-1, with TRBD1 matching over 7 bases. The CDR3 extends over 14 amino acids. Per the germline V gene, CDR1 is SGHRS and CDR2 is YFSETQ. With V trimmed by 5 bases and J by 3 bases, 5 bases remained unmatched. CDR3 bases: TGCGCCAGCAGGGTTAGGGGGCCCAATCAGCCCCAGCATTTT. It specifies CASRVRGPNQPQHF.

V gene TRBV5-6 combines with J gene TRBJ2-1, with 7 positions matching TRBD1. The CDR3 sequence is 17 residues long. The junction had 9 bases not matched to a gene; V was cut back by 0 bases and J by 3 bases. Germline V gene lookup returns CDR1 SGHDT and CDR2 YYEEEE. Written as DNA, the CDR3 is TGTGCCAGCAGCTTGGGACAGGGTCTCCGGGGCTACAATGAGCAGTTCTTC. Translation gives CASSLGQGLRGYNEQFF.

The chain links TRBV27 to TRBJ2-1; the D gene is possibly TRBD2 (6 bases). The CDR3 sequence is 15 residues long. The V gene's germline CDR1 is MNHEY and CDR2 SMNVEV (reference sequence). V was shortened by 5 bases and J by 10 bases, with 21 bases between the two germline ends. CDR3 nucleotides: TGTGCCAGCAGTCCCGGACTATCTCTGCAATTGGAGCAGTTCTTC. Its translation: CASSPGLSLQLEQFF.

This clonotype has more than one count but fewer than ten. This chain uses TRBV4-3 with TRBJ2-4; D may be TRBD1 (6 bases). V dropped 1 base and J dropped 7 bases, with 14 bases sitting between them. The CDR3 has 15 residues. The germline CDR1 and CDR2 sequences are LGHNA and YSLEER. The CDR3 nucleotides are TGCGCCAGCAGCCAAGTGGCAGGGGTCGGGAACATTCAGTACTTC. It yields the protein CASSQVAGVGNIQYF.

This clonotype was recorded a few times. The rearrangement links TRBV20-1 to TRBJ1-4, with 7 nucleotides matching TRBD1. Trimming took 7 bases from V and 5 from J; bases not matched to a gene: 7. Germline V lookup: CDR1 DFQATT, CDR2 SNEGSKA (reference sequence). The CDR3 spans 13 residues. CDR3: CSGRTGSNEKLFF. CDR3 in DNA: TGCAGTGGTAGGACAGGCAGCAATGAAAAACTGTTTTTT.